This T cell receptor beta chain was sequenced for a study of blood T cell repertoires in COVID-19. As for the study in general: T cells, B-cell-depleted T cells, or PBMCs provided the cDNA or gDNA that served as material.

With 2 bases removed from V and 0 bases from J, the gap between germline ends came to 10 bases. Germline CDR1 and CDR2: GTSNPN and SVGIG (reference sequence). This CDR3 contains 14 residues. This clone was seen once. Original processing methods: How many nucleated cells were present was estimated from reference gene primer amplification. Repertoires were generated with immunoSEQ multiplex PCR, while TCRdb's copy carries only in-frame clones and drops some. V, J and clone size reflect that table, while D and trimming were determined from the DNA. The sample consists of roughly 220,000 clones, approximately 84% of them appearing once.

The sequenced sample was peripheral blood. This TCR derives from a man aged 45-60 years who had recovered from COVID-19. The chain recombines TRBV30 with TRBJ1-2; D not certain. CDR3 nucleotide sequence: TGTGCCTGGAGTCTTCTGTTAGCTAACTATGGCTACACCTTC. Protein product: CAWSLLLANYGYTF.